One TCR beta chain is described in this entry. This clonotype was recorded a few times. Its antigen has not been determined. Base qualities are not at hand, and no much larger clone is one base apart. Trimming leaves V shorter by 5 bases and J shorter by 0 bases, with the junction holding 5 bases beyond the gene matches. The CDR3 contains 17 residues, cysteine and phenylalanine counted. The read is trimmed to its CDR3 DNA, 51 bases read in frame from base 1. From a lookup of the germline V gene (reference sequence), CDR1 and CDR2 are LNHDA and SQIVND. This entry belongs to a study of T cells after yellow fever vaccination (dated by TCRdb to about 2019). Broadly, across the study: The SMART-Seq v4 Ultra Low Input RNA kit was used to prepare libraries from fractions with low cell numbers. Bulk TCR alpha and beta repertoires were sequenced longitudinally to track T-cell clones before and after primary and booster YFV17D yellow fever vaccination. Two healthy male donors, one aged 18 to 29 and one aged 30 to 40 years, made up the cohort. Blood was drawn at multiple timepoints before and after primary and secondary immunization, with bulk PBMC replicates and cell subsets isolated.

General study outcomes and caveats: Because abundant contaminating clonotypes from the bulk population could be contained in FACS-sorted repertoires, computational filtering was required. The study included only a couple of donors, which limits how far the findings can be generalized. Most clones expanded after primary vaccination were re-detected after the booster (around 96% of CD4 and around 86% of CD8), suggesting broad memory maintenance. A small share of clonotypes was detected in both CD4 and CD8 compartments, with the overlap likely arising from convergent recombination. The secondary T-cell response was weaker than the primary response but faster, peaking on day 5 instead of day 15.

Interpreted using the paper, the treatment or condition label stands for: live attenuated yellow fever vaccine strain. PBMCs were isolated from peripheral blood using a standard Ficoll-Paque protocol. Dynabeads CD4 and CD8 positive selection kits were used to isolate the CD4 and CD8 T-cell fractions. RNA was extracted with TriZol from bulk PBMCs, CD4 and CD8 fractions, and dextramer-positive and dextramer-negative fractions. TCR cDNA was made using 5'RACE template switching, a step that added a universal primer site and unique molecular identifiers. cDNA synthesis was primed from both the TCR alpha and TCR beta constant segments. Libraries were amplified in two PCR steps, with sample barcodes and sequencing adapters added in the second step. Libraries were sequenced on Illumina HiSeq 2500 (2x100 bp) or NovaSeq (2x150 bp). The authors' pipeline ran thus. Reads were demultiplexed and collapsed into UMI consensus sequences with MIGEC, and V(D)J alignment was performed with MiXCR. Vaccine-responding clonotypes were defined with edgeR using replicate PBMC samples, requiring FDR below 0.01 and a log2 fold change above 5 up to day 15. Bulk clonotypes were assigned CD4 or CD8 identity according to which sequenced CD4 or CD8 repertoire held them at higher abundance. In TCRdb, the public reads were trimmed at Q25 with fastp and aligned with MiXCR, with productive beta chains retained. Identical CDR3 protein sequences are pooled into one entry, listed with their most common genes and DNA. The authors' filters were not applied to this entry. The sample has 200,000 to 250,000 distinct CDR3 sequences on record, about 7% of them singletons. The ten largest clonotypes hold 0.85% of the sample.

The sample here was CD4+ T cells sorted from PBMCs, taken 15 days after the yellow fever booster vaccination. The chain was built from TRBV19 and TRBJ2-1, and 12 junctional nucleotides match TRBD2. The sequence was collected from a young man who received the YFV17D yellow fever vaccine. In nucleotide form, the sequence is TGTGCCAGTAGTCCTTCTAGCGGGGGGGGCTCCTACAATGAGCAGTTCTTC. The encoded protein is CASSPSSGGGSYNEQFF.